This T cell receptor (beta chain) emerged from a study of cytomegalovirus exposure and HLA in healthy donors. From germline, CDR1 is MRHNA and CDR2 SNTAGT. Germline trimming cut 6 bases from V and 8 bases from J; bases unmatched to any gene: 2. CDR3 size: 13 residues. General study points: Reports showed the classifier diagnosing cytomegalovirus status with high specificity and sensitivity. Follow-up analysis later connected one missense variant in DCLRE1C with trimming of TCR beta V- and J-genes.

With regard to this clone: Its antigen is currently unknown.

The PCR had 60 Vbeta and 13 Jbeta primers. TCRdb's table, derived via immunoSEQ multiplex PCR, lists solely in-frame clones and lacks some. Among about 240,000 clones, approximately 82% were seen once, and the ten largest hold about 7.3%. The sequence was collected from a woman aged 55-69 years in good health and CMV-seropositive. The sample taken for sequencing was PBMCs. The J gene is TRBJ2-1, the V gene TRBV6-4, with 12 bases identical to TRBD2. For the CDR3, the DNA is TGTGCCAGCAGCCGGACTAGCGGGGATGAGCAGTTCTTC. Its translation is CASSRTSGDEQFF.